This T cell receptor beta chain was profiled in a study of cytomegalovirus exposure and HLA in healthy donors. Study outcomes and limitations: In most subjects, TCR beta sequences reportedly gave accurate predictions of HLA-A and HLA-B alleles.

Concerning this clone: Its target is unknown.

Primers: 60 Vbeta forward and 13 Jbeta reverse. Repertoires were generated with immunoSEQ multiplex PCR, while TCRdb's copy carries only in-frame clones and drops some. The sample holds 150,000 to 200,000 clones, 79% seen once. Germline CDR1 WSHSY, CDR2 SAAADI. V lost 2 bases to trimming and J lost 1 base, with 9 bases between them. There are 15 residues in the CDR3. The chain joins TRBV10-2 to TRBJ1-5, with D unclear. This clonotype originated in a woman aged 25 to 45 in good health and CMV-seropositive. The sample comprised PBMCs. The CDR3 DNA reads as TGCGCCAGCAGTGAGGCCGCACAGAGCAATCAGCCCCAGCATTTT. Amino acids: CASSEAAQSNQPQHF.